The 19 T cell receptor beta chains reported below all come from one sample, sequenced in a study of cytomegalovirus exposure and HLA in healthy donors. Primers for the PCR totalled 60 Vbeta and 13 Jbeta. This table comes from immunoSEQ multiplex PCR, and its TCRdb copy is limited to in-frame clones, with some not included. The sample has roughly 200,000 clones, 78% seen once. The sequencing sample was made of PBMCs. The source is a female donor in good health and CMV-seronegative.

The V gene is TRBV27, the J gene TRBJ2-5; TRBD2 matches at 13 bases. The germline V gene has CDR1 MNHEY and CDR2 SMNVEV (reference sequence). The CDR3 is 18 residues long. Germline trimming cut 5 bases from V and 2 bases from J; bases unmatched to any gene: 11. The CDR3 DNA reads as TGTGCCAGCAGTCCGGGACTAGCGGGAAAAAATCATCAAGAGACCCAGTACTTC. It specifies CASSPGLAGKNHQETQYF.

The chain carries TRBV6-1 and TRBJ1-2, with TRBD1 matching over 10 bases. V trimming: 2 bases; J trimming: 6 bases; junction bases outside the gene matches: 6. The CDR3 sequence is 15 residues long. Germline V gene lookup returns CDR1 MNHNS and CDR2 SASEGT. DNA for the CDR3: TGTGCCAGCAGTGAACACTGGACAGGGGGTGATGGCTACACCTTC. Protein product: CASSEHWTGGDGYTF.

The chain employs TRBV28 and TRBJ1-5, with 10 bases aligning to TRBD1. From germline, CDR1 is MDHEN and CDR2 SYDVKM. Unmatched junction bases numbered 4, after V lost 3 bases and J lost 2 bases. This CDR3 has 16 amino acids. The CDR3 nucleotides are TGTGCCAGCAGTTTGACAGGGGGCAAGGGCAATCAGCCCCAGCATTTT. This encodes CASSLTGGKGNQPQHF.

V gene TRBV11-2 combines with J gene TRBJ2-1, with 13 bases that match TRBD2. This CDR3 is 17 amino acids long. Germline V CDR1 and CDR2: SGHAT, FQNNGV. J gave up 7 bases and V 1 base, and 7 bases lay outside the gene matches. The CDR3 protein is CASSLGRLGLAGNEQFF. The DNA for the CDR3 is TGTGCCAGCAGCTTAGGCCGGTTGGGACTAGCGGGGAATGAGCAGTTCTTC.

The chain has TRBV7-8 and TRBJ2-5, with 8 bases lining up with TRBD2. The J call is uncertain, as TRBJ2-7 better fits the DNA end. CDR3 length: 16 residues. Germline assignment: CDR1 SGHVS and CDR2 FQNEAQ. In nucleotides, the CDR3 is TGTGCCAGCAGCTTATCCGGGAGGGGGGTCGAGTACGAGCAGTACTTC. It is translated as CASSLSGRGVEYEQYF.

This chain uses TRBV5-4 with TRBJ2-3; a weak D match, TRBD2 (6 bases). The V and J ends lost 4 bases and 5 bases respectively, with 17 bases between them. CDR3 size: 15 residues. The V gene's germline CDR1 is SGHNT and CDR2 YYREEE (reference sequence). The chain's CDR3 is CASSPGRFIEDTQYF. The CDR3 bases are TGTGCCAGCAGCCCCGGGAGATTTATAGAAGATACGCAGTATTTT.

The table lists this clone with a few counts. The V and J genes are TRBV29-1 and TRBJ1-2; TRBD1 matches 8 bases. Trimming cost V 7 bases and J 8 bases; bases outside gene matches: 6. The CDR3 is 11 residues long. Germline CDR1 is SQVTM and CDR2 is ANQGSEA. The CDR3 protein is CSARTGRGYTF. For the CDR3, the DNA is TGCAGCGCCCGGACAGGGAGGGGCTACACCTTC.

The gene calls are TRBV6-5 and TRBJ2-5; a weak D match, TRBD1 (5 bases). The CDR3 covers 13 residues. The V end lost 7 bases, the J end lost 11 bases, and 20 bases lay between the germline ends. The germline V gene has CDR1 MNHEY and CDR2 SVGAGI. The CDR3 bases are TGTGCCAGCACCCAGGGCAGGGCGGCGGAGCAGTACTTC. It specifies CASTQGRAAEQYF.

The chain links TRBV7-3 to TRBJ2-1; TRBD2 matches 9 bases. Germline assignment: CDR1 SGHTA and CDR2 FQGTGA. The CDR3 totals 15 residues. After removal of 5 bases from V and 9 bases from J, the junction contained 11 bases not matched to a gene. The CDR3 here is CASSHLRREGSEQFF. The DNA for the CDR3 is TGTGCCAGCAGCCATTTAAGGCGGGAGGGAAGTGAGCAGTTCTTC.

This clone was counted a single time. Here the CDR3 reads CAWSPRDIPYNEQFF. The CDR3 DNA reads TGTGCCTGGAGCCCTCGGGACATCCCCTACAATGAGCAGTTCTTC. This sequence joins TRBV30 and TRBJ2-1, with a weak D call TRBD1 (6 bases). Between the trimmed V and J ends, which lost 3 bases and 2 bases, there was a span of 14 bases. Germline V gene sequence: CDR1 GTSNPN, CDR2 SVGIG (reference sequence). The CDR3 sequence is 15 residues long.

V usage is TRBV25-1 and J usage is TRBJ2-3, with TRBD2 identical over 12 bases. There are 15 residues in the CDR3. The germline gives CDR1 MGHDK, CDR2 SYGVNS. With 6 bases clipped from V and 8 bases from J, the junction kept 9 bases outside the gene matches. The CDR3 here is CASRGTSGPVGTQYF. The CDR3 nucleotides are TGTGCCAGCAGAGGGACTAGCGGGCCAGTCGGTACGCAGTATTTT.

The V gene is TRBV5-8, the J gene TRBJ1-1; perhaps TRBD1 as D (6 bases). V was trimmed by 0 bases and J by 0 bases, leaving 12 bases between them. Looked up from germline, CDR1 is SGHTS and CDR2 is YDEGEE. The CDR3 extends over 16 amino acids. The CDR3 coding sequence is TGTGCCAGCAGCTTGGATACAGGGTTGATGAACACTGAAGCTTTCTTT. The encoded protein is CASSLDTGLMNTEAFF.

This clone was detected only a few times. The CDR3 DNA follows: TGTGCCAGCAGCTTAGGACAGGGGGCACGAACCGGGGAGCTGTTTTTT. It translates to CASSLGQGARTGELFF. The V call is TRBV7-8, the J call TRBJ2-2; 10 bases agree with TRBD1. Germline values: CDR1 SGHVS, CDR2 FQNEAQ. Germline trimming cut 1 base from V and 5 bases from J; bases unmatched to any gene: 4. The CDR3 is 16 residues long.

CDR3 bases: TGTGCCAGCTCCGGGACAGCTAACTATGGCTACACCTTC. Protein sequence: CASSGTANYGYTF. V gene TRBV2 combines with J gene TRBJ1-2; 7 nucleotides agree with TRBD1. The CDR3 loop spans 13 amino acids. The germline gives CDR1 SNHLY, CDR2 FYNNEI. Trimming cost V 8 bases and J 0 bases; bases outside gene matches: 3.

This clone was seen only once. V is TRBV25-1 and J is TRBJ2-2; maybe TRBD1 (8 bases). CDR3 length: 15 amino acids. Germline loops: CDR1 MGHDK, CDR2 SYGVNS. Trimming took off 3 bases at V and 6 bases at J, with 14 bases between the two ends. CDR3 bases: TGTGCCAGCAGTGATGAACAGGGGGGGGCCGGGGAGCTGTTTTTT. It translates to CASSDEQGGAGELFF.

The chain recombines TRBV6-5 with TRBJ1-4, with D unclear. The CDR3 is made up of 15 amino acids. CDR1 and CDR2 (germline): MNHEY, SVGAGI. Trimming stripped 5 bases from V and 1 base from J, with 11 bases between. CDR3 sequence: CASSTSFLTNEKLFF. The CDR3 DNA is TGTGCCAGCAGTACATCCTTCTTAACTAATGAAAAACTGTTTTTT.

The genes are TRBV2 and TRBJ1-2; 7 bases are a match to TRBD1. Germline CDR1 and CDR2: SNHLY and FYNNEI. There are 13 residues in the CDR3. The J segment lost 4 bases and the V segment lost 8 bases, leaving 7 bases of the junction unmatched. The CDR3 loop is CASGLQGIYGYTF. The CDR3, as DNA: TGTGCCAGCGGACTACAGGGGATCTATGGCTACACCTTC. The variable domain in full, completed from reference TRBV2 and TRBJ1-2, reads EPEVTQTPSHQVTQMGQEVILRCVPISNHLYFYWYRQILGQKVEFLVSFYNNEISEKSEIFDDQFSVERPDGSNFTLKIRSTKLEDSAMYFCASGLQGIYGYTFGSGTRLTVV.

The V gene is TRBV29-1, the J gene TRBJ2-1, with no clear D. Germline values: CDR1 SQVTM, CDR2 ANQGSEA. This CDR3 region has 13 residues. V dropped 4 bases and J dropped 6 bases, with 13 bases sitting between them. The CDR3 bases are TGCAGCGTTGCCCAATCGGGTGGCAATGAGCAGTTCTTC. It codes for CSVAQSGGNEQFF.

The DNA for the CDR3 is TGTGCCAGCATTACAGGGGACACTGGGGCCAACGTCCTGACTTTC. Protein: CASITGDTGANVLTF. The chain is built from TRBV6-5 and TRBJ2-6; TRBD1 matches 7 bases. The CDR3 covers 15 residues. V was pared by 7 bases and J by 2 bases, with 5 bases of the junction left unmatched. CDR1 and CDR2 (germline): MNHEY, SVGAGI.